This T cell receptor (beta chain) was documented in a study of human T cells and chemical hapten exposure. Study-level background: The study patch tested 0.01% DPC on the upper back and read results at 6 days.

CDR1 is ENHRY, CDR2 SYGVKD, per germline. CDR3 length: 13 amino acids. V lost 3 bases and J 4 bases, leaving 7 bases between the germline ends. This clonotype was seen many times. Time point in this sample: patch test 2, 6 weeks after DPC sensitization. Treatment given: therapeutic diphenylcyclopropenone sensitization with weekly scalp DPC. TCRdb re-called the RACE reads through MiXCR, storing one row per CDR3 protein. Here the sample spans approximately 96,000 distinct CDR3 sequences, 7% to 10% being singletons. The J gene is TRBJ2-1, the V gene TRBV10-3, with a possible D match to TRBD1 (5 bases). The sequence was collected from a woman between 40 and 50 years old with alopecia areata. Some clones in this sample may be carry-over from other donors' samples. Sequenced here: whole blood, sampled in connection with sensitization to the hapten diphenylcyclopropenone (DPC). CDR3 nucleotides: TGTGCCATCAGTGAAGGGGAATACAATGAGCAGTTCTTC. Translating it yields CAISEGEYNEQFF.